This paragraph covers one TCR beta chain sequence. Using immunoSEQ multiplex PCR, the repertoire was profiled, and TCRdb retains in-frame clones only, with some absent. The sample contains approximately 43,000 clones, about 77% of which appear only once. The J segment lost 3 bases and the V segment lost 6 bases, leaving 5 bases of the junction unmatched. CDR3 length equals 15 residues. Germline CDR1 is MNHNY and CDR2 is SVGAGI (reference sequence). This record belongs to a study of neoadjuvant anti-PD-1 for oral cavity cancer. The sample's time point: after neoadjuvant nivolumab, at surgical resection. Analysis of PBMCs was direct, with no culture step.

Sequencing used PBMCs, obtained after nivolumab (anti-PD-1) treatment. The chain employs TRBV6-6 and TRBJ2-3, with 11 bases lining up with TRBD2. The sequence was collected from a person between 40 and 85 years old with oral cavity squamous cell carcinoma. CDR3 amino acids: CASRQLAGATDTQYF. DNA of the CDR3: TGTGCCAGCAGGCAACTAGCGGGGGCGACAGATACGCAGTATTTT.